These 17 T cell receptor beta chains were sequenced from one sample in a study of vaccination effects on CD4 cells after COVID-19. Their antigens remain unidentified. Libraries were prepared by immunoSEQ multiplex PCR; TCRdb keeps only in-frame clonotypes and omits some of them. The sample yields about 66,000 clones, roughly three quarters seen once. In the ViraFEST assay, antigen-specific CD4+ clonotypes were identified by expansion after peptide-pool stimulation. Investigators separated out CD4+ T cells once more than nine days of culture had passed. Two-dose vaccination with either BNT162b2 or mRNA-1273 was given to the participants. The sample in question was CD4+ T cells from PBMCs cultured with HCoV-OC43 spike peptides, obtained after COVID-19 vaccination. Subset of the sample: HCoV-OC43 spike overlapping peptide pool stimulation. These receptors were taken from a human donor who received a COVID-19 vaccine.

The rearrangement uses TRBV28 and TRBJ2-7, with D perhaps matching TRBD1 (5 bases). This CDR3 has 12 amino acids. In germline, CDR1 is MDHEN, CDR2 SYDVKM. Trimming stripped 6 bases from V and 3 bases from J, with 9 bases between. The CDR3 DNA reads TGTGCCAGCAGCCGACAGCACTACGAGCAGTACGTC. Protein: CASSRQHYEQYV.

This sequence joins TRBV5-1 and TRBJ1-5; tentative D call: TRBD1 (5 bases). The germline V gene encodes CDR1 SGHRS and CDR2 YFSETQ. Trimming stripped 0 bases from V and 2 bases from J, with 9 bases between. This CDR3 has 15 residues. In nucleotides, the CDR3 is TGCGCCAGCAGCTTGGGAGGGACGGGCAATCAGCCCCAGCATTTT. It encodes CASSLGGTGNQPQHF.

The DNA of the CDR3 is TGTGCCAGCAGTTACTCAGTTCTGGGTGAAAAACTGTTTTTT. Translating it yields CASSYSVLGEKLFF. The rearrangement joins TRBV6-5 to TRBJ1-4; D gene unclear. The CDR3 extends over 14 amino acids. Trimming removed 0 bases at V and 7 bases at J, with 9 bases between. Per germline, CDR1 MNHEY and CDR2 SVGAGI.

The chain employs TRBV7-2 and TRBJ1-1; D unclear. Germline-derived CDR1 and CDR2 are SGHTA and FQGNSA. Deletions cut 0 bases from V and 1 base from J, with 6 bases between. The CDR3 loop spans 14 amino acids. CDR3 in DNA: TGTGCCAGCAGCTTAGCAATTCAGAACACTGAAGCTTTCTTT. As protein: CASSLAIQNTEAFF.

This chain joins TRBV2 and TRBJ2-2, with 11 bases identical to TRBD1. CDR3 size: 13 residues. Germline V CDR1 and CDR2: SNHLY, FYNNEI. V was pared by 8 bases and J by 7 bases, with 3 bases of the junction left unmatched. The DNA of the CDR3 is TGTGCCAGCGGACAGGGGGCAAGCGGGGAGCTGTTTTTT. Amino acid sequence: CASGQGASGELFF. Full variable domain (outside the CDR3, taken from reference TRBV2 and TRBJ2-2): EPEVTQTPSHQVTQMGQEVILRCVPISNHLYFYWYRQILGQKVEFLVSFYNNEISEKSEIFDDQFSVERPDGSNFTLKIRSTKLEDSAMYFCASGQGASGELFFGEGSRLTVL.

V usage is TRBV5-1 and J usage is TRBJ1-2, with no clear D. The V end lost 0 bases, the J end lost 8 bases, and 8 bases lay between the germline ends. Germline-derived CDR1 and CDR2 are SGHRS and YFSETQ. CDR3 size: 12 residues. CDR3 sequence reads: CASSLAGEGYTF. CDR3 DNA: TGCGCCAGCAGCTTGGCCGGCGAGGGCTACACCTTC.

In its sample, this clone was seen a few times. V and J are TRBV5-1 and TRBJ2-2; 7 bases map to TRBD1. Germline trimming cut 6 bases from V and 4 bases from J; bases unmatched to any gene: 6. From germline, CDR1 is SGHRS and CDR2 YFSETQ. The CDR3 sequence is 14 residues long. The CDR3 DNA follows: TGCGCCAGCACCTCAGGACAGGCCACCGGGGAGCTGTTTTTT. Translated: CASTSGQATGELFF. Full variable domain (outside the CDR3, taken from reference TRBV5-1 and TRBJ2-2): KAGVTQTPRYLIKTRGQQVTLSCSPISGHRSVSWYQQTPGQGLQFLFEYFSETQRNKGNFPGRFSGRQFSNSRSEMNVSTLELGDSALYLCASTSGQATGELFFGEGSRLTVL.

This chain uses TRBV6-2 or TRBV6-3 with TRBJ2-1; the D is unclear. The V end was cut by 1 base, the J end by 6 bases, with 4 bases between. The germline CDR1 and CDR2 sequences are MNHEY and SVGEGT. The CDR3 length is 12 residues. The CDR3 DNA reads TGTGCCAGCAGTTACTGGACCAATGAGCAGTTCTTC. Its protein is CASSYWTNEQFF.

This chain uses TRBV28 with TRBJ2-7; a possible D gene is TRBD2 (5 bases). CDR1 is MDHEN and CDR2 is SYDVKM in the germline V gene. There are 13 residues in the CDR3. Trimming cost V 11 bases and J 0 bases, with 14 bases left between them. The CDR3 DNA reads as TGTGCCGGCGGGCCTTTGGCCTCCTACGAGCAGTACGTC. Translated: CAGGPLASYEQYV.

The V gene is TRBV5-1, the J gene TRBJ2-2; D remains ambiguous. The CDR3 is made up of 16 amino acids. V was shortened by 0 bases and J by 5 bases, with 14 bases between the two germline ends. CDR1 and CDR2 (germline): SGHRS, YFSETQ. The CDR3 is CASSLAMGSDTGELFF. The CDR3 coding sequence is TGCGCCAGCAGCTTGGCTATGGGGTCAGATACCGGGGAGCTGTTTTTT. Full variable domain (rest looked up from reference TRBV5-1 and TRBJ2-2): KAGVTQTPRYLIKTRGQQVTLSCSPISGHRSVSWYQQTPGQGLQFLFEYFSETQRNKGNFPGRFSGRQFSNSRSEMNVSTLELGDSALYLCASSLAMGSDTGELFFGEGSRLTVL.

The J gene is TRBJ1-1, the V gene TRBV9, with TRBD1 matching over 10 bases. This CDR3 has 15 amino acids. The germline CDR1 and CDR2 sequences are SGDLS and YYNGEE. Trimming at V came to 4 bases and at J to 3 bases, leaving 6 bases not matched to a gene. The CDR3 DNA reads as TGTGCCAGCAGCCCCCGGGACAGGGGTTACACTGAAGCTTTCTTT. Its translation: CASSPRDRGYTEAFF.

V and J are TRBV5-1 and TRBJ1-5; D is unclear. Germline CDR1 and CDR2: SGHRS and YFSETQ. The V gene lost 2 bases and the J gene lost 1 base, with 10 bases spanning the gap. This CDR3 contains 15 residues. The CDR3 region has the DNA TGCGCCAGCAGCTTAGAGGGAACGAGCAATCAGCCCCAGCATTTT. Its protein is CASSLEGTSNQPQHF.

V and J are TRBV9 and TRBJ2-5; D gene uncertain. Trimming took off 0 bases at V and 4 bases at J, with 13 bases between the two ends. The V gene's germline CDR1 is SGDLS and CDR2 YYNGEE. The CDR3 length is 15 residues. CDR3 coding DNA: TGTGCCAGCAGCGTAGCTTTTGGCATCGGAGAGACCCAGTACTTC. Residues: CASSVAFGIGETQYF.

As DNA, the CDR3 is TGCGCCAGCAGCTTTTACGCGGGGTTAGCCGGGGAGCTGTTTTTT. Translation: CASSFYAGLAGELFF. This chain links TRBV5-1 with TRBJ2-2; tentatively, D is TRBD2 (6 bases). Germline CDR1 reads SGHRS; CDR2 reads YFSETQ. CDR3 length: 15 amino acids. V dropped 2 bases and J dropped 6 bases, with 14 bases sitting between them.

This chain links TRBV6-5 with TRBJ2-3; TRBD2 is a possible D gene (6 bases). The germline V gene has CDR1 MNHEY and CDR2 SVGAGI. V lost 0 bases to trimming and J lost 5 bases, with 9 bases between them. CDR3 length equals 14 residues. This CDR3 is CASSYSRAGDTQYF. The CDR3 DNA reads TGTGCCAGCAGTTACTCGAGAGCGGGAGATACGCAGTATTTT.

V usage is TRBV19 and J usage is TRBJ1-2; D not certain. The CDR3 covers 12 residues. Deletions cut 6 bases from V and 2 bases from J, with 7 bases between. CDR1 is LNHDA and CDR2 is SQIVND in the germline V gene (reference sequence). The CDR3 region has the DNA TGTGCCAGTAGGTCTTTAAACTATGGCTACACCTTC. This sequence encodes CASRSLNYGYTF.

V usage is TRBV2 and J usage is TRBJ1-2; 8 nucleotides line up with TRBD1. V lost 6 bases and J lost 5; bases outside the gene matches: 5. CDR3 length: 13 amino acids. The V gene's germline CDR1 is SNHLY and CDR2 FYNNEI. The CDR3 DNA sequence: TGTGCCAGCAGGCGGACAGGGCTTTATGGCTACACCTTC. This gives the protein CASRRTGLYGYTF.